The 9 T cell receptor beta chains reported below all come from one sample, sequenced in a study of graft-versus-host responses after intestinal transplantation. Antigens of these TCRs are unknown. Libraries were prepared by immunoSEQ multiplex PCR; TCRdb keeps only in-frame clonotypes and omits some of them. The sample consists of about 110,000 clones, about 92% of them appearing once. The input for sequencing was unstimulated CD8+ T cells sorted from spleen or lymph node cells, taken before transplant. These receptor sequences come from a human donor who was the organ donor for an intestinal transplant.

This chain connects TRBV9 to TRBJ2-4; 7 positions match TRBD2. Germline lookup yields CDR1 SGDLS and CDR2 YYNGEE. This CDR3 comprises 15 residues. After removal of 3 bases from V and 9 bases from J, the junction contained 12 bases not matched to a gene. The CDR3 region has the DNA TGTGCCAGCAGCGGAGAAGGGGCTTCGGGGGGCATTCAGTACTTC. As protein: CASSGEGASGGIQYF.

J is TRBJ2-7 and V is TRBV4-2; 8 nucleotides line up with TRBD2. The CDR3 is made up of 14 amino acids. Trimming at V came to 1 base and at J to 4 bases, leaving 3 bases not matched to a gene. In germline, CDR1 is LGHNA, CDR2 YNFKEQ. CDR3 bases: TGTGCCAGCAGCCAAGTATTAGCGGGATACGAGCAGTACTTC. This encodes CASSQVLAGYEQYF.

The J gene is TRBJ2-1, the V gene TRBV4-1; D is uncertain. The V gene lost 8 bases and the J gene lost 2 bases, with 19 bases spanning the gap. The CDR3 runs to 16 residues. Germline CDR1 MGHRA, CDR2 YSYEKL. CDR3 residues: CASCTGPLGPYNEQFF. The CDR3, as DNA: TGCGCCAGCTGCACCGGGCCCCTGGGCCCCTACAATGAGCAGTTCTTC.

The chain employs TRBV19 and TRBJ1-2; D ambiguous. The germline V gene has CDR1 LNHDA and CDR2 SQIVND (reference sequence). Trimming pared 3 bases from V and 5 bases from J, leaving 10 bases between. The CDR3 runs 13 residues. CDR3: CASSMRHSYGYTF. The DNA of the CDR3 is TGTGCCAGTAGTATGCGGCATTCGTATGGCTACACCTTC.

The chain uses TRBV5-1 and TRBJ2-7; TRBD1 is a possible D gene (6 bases). The germline gives CDR1 SGHRS, CDR2 YFSETQ. The CDR3 covers 14 residues. Trimming removed 7 bases at V and 2 bases at J, with 16 bases between. In DNA, the CDR3 is TGCGCCAGCTGCCCCGGGACATCCACCTACGAGCAGTACTTC. Amino acid sequence: CASCPGTSTYEQYF.

The chain uses TRBV4-1 and TRBJ1-5; 9 bases agree with TRBD1. Looked up from germline, CDR1 is MGHRA and CDR2 is YSYEKL. The CDR3 totals 14 residues. V was clipped by 2 bases and J by 7 bases; unmatched bases: 3. The CDR3 protein is CASSQLGQGQPQHF. The CDR3 region has the DNA TGCGCCAGCAGCCAACTCGGACAGGGGCAGCCCCAGCATTTT.

The rearrangement links TRBV4-1 to TRBJ1-1, with no clear D. V shed 0 bases and J shed 4 bases, with 12 bases lying between them. Germline CDR1 MGHRA, CDR2 YSYEKL. There are 15 residues in the CDR3. In nucleotides, the CDR3 is TGCGCCAGCAGCCAAGATTCTGGGCGAGGCACTGAAGCTTTCTTT. Translating gives CASSQDSGRGTEAFF.

This clone appeared a single time. V and J are TRBV7-9 and TRBJ2-3, with 9 bases lining up with TRBD2. CDR1 SEHNR and CDR2 FQNEAQ come from the germline V gene (reference sequence). The CDR3 covers 15 residues. V lost 2 bases and J lost 3; bases outside the gene matches: 3. CDR3 loop: CASSLFSGRTDTQYF. The CDR3 nucleotides read TGTGCCAGCAGCTTATTTAGCGGGAGAACAGATACGCAGTATTTT. The whole variable domain, filled in from reference TRBV7-9 and TRBJ2-3, reads DTGVSQNPRHKITKRGQNVTFRCDPISEHNRLYWYRQTLGQGPEFLTYFQNEAQLEKSRLLSDRFSAERPKGSFSTLEIQRTEQGDSAMYLCASSLFSGRTDTQYFGPGTRLTVL.

The chain has TRBV7-9 and TRBJ2-3; 9 positions match TRBD1. The CDR3 extends over 14 amino acids. Germline CDR1 is SEHNR and CDR2 is FQNEAQ (reference sequence). V was clipped by 4 bases and J by 6 bases; unmatched bases: 5. The DNA of the CDR3 is TGTGCCAGCAGCTACTCACAGGGGGCCGATACGCAGTATTTT. Its protein is CASSYSQGADTQYF.